These 3 T cell receptor beta chains were sequenced from one sample in a study of shared clonotypes between healthy human individuals. Produced via immunoSEQ multiplex PCR; TCRdb's table is partial and in-frame only. The table includes about 320,000 clones, around nine tenths detected once. Sequenced: memory CD8+ T cells sorted from blood. Sample subset: CD45RO+ cells pooled with CCR7-negative TemRA cells. These receptors were taken from a man aged 18 to 30 in good health.

V is TRBV6-5 and J is TRBJ2-2, with 9 positions matching TRBD2. This CDR3 spans 15 amino acids. The V segment lost 5 bases and the J segment 2 bases; nucleotides outside the gene matches: 3. Germline V gene data show CDR1 as MNHEY and CDR2 as SVGAGI. The CDR3 coding sequence is TGTGCCAGCAGTCCGGGACTAGCTAACACCGGGGAGCTGTTTTTT. Translation: CASSPGLANTGELFF.

This clone came up once. The V call is TRBV30, the J call TRBJ2-1; 7 nucleotides match TRBD2. This CDR3 spans 15 amino acids. The germline V gene has CDR1 GTSNPN and CDR2 SVGIG (reference sequence). V was pared by 3 bases and J by 0 bases, with 5 bases of the junction left unmatched. CDR3 protein: CAWRLATSSYNEQFF. The CDR3 nucleotides read TGTGCCTGGAGACTAGCGACAAGCTCCTACAATGAGCAGTTCTTC.

This clone came up once. The rearrangement joins TRBV6-1 to TRBJ2-1; D not resolved. Germline loops: CDR1 MNHNS, CDR2 SASEGT. The V and J ends lost 3 bases and 8 bases respectively, with 14 bases between them. The CDR3 runs to 14 residues. CDR3 DNA sequence: TGTGCCAGCAGTGAGTATGGGGTAAACCATGAGCAGTTCTTC. Translated: CASSEYGVNHEQFF.